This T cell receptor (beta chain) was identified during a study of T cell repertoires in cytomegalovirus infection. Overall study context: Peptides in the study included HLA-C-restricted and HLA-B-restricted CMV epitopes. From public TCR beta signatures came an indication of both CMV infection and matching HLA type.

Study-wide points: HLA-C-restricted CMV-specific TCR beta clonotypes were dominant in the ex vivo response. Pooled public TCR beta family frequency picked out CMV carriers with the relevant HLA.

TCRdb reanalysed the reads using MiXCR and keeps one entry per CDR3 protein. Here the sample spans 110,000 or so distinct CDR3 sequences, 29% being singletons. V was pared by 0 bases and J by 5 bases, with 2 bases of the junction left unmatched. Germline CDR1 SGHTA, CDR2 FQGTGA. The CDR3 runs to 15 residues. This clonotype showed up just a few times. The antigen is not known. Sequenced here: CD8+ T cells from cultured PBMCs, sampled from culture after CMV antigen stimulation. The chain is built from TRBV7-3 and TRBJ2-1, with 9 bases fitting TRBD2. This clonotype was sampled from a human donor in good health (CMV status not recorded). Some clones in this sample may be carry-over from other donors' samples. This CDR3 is CASSLTAGGHNEQFF. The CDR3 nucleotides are TGTGCCAGCAGCTTAACCGCGGGGGGGCACAATGAGCAGTTCTTC. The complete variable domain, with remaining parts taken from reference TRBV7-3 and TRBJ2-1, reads GAGVSQTPSNKVTEKGKYVELRCDPISGHTALYWYRQSLGQGPEFLIYFQGTGAADDSGLPNDRFFAVRPEGSVSTLKIQRTERGDSAVYLCASSLTAGGHNEQFFGPGTRLTVL.